The 4 T cell receptor beta chains below come from one sample, sequenced in a study of control samples from healthy donors and cancer patients. Clones were read by immunoSEQ multiplex PCR, and TCRdb kept only the in-frame ones, dropping some. The sample holds approximately 150,000 clones, approximately 94% seen once. Sequencing input: PBMCs. The origin of the receptors is a man in his fifties or sixties with colorectal cancer.

V gene TRBV28 combines with J gene TRBJ1-4, with TRBD1 matching over 7 bases. V lost 6 bases and J lost 14; bases outside the gene matches: 15. The germline gives CDR1 MDHEN, CDR2 SYDVKM. There are 14 residues in the CDR3. The CDR3 DNA reads as TGTGCCAGCAGACGACAGGGAAGGGCCCTGAATCTGTTTTTT. The encoded protein is CASRRQGRALNLFF. The complete variable domain, with remaining parts taken from reference TRBV28 and TRBJ1-4, reads DVKVTQSSRYLVKRTGEKVFLECVQDMDHENMFWYRQDPGLGLRLIYFSYDVKMKEKGDIPEGYSVSREKKERFSLILESASTNQTSMYLCASRRQGRALNLFFGSGTQLSVL.

This clone was observed once. The genes are TRBV19 and TRBJ1-6; a possible D gene is TRBD1 (6 bases). With 6 bases removed from V and 6 bases from J, the gap between germline ends came to 15 bases. The germline CDR1 and CDR2 sequences are LNHDA and SQIVND (reference sequence). This CDR3 has 15 amino acids. The DNA for the CDR3 is TGTGCCAGTAGCCCCACCGGACAGACTAATTCACCCCTCCACTTT. Amino acids: CASSPTGQTNSPLHF.

The chain is built from TRBV15 and TRBJ2-7, with 10 bases matching TRBD1. From germline, CDR1 is LNHNV and CDR2 YYDKDF (reference sequence). The CDR3 covers 15 residues. The ends lost 6 bases at V and 7 bases at J; junction bases unmatched: 12. CDR3: CATSSAGTGEWEQYF. CDR3 DNA: TGTGCCACCAGTAGCGCCGGGACAGGGGAATGGGAGCAGTACTTC.

V usage is TRBV9 and J usage is TRBJ2-3, with 8 bases lining up with TRBD2. The germline V gene has CDR1 SGDLS and CDR2 YYNGEE. V shed 3 bases, J shed 3 bases, and the junction held 9 bases outside the gene matches. CDR3 length: 16 amino acids. The CDR3 region is CASSATPGLGTDTQYF. The CDR3 DNA reads TGTGCCAGCAGCGCAACTCCGGGACTAGGTACAGATACGCAGTATTTT.